Detailed here is one T cell receptor (beta chain). This entry is derived from a study of cytomegalovirus exposure and HLA in healthy donors. The PCR was carried out with 60 Vbeta primers and 13 Jbeta primers. This table comes from immunoSEQ multiplex PCR, and its TCRdb copy is limited to in-frame clones, with some not included. The sample holds roughly 120,000 clones, approximately 76% seen once. CDR3 size: 15 residues. V was clipped by 8 bases and J by 10 bases; unmatched bases: 11. The germline V gene has CDR1 MNHNY and CDR2 SVGAGI (reference sequence). Sequencing used PBMCs. The receptor was isolated from a man between 35 and 55 years old in good health and CMV-seronegative. The rearrangement uses TRBV6-6 and TRBJ1-6; 10 nucleotides line up with TRBD1. The CDR3 bases are TGTGCCAGCGAAAAGCGGGACAGGGGTAACTCACCCCTCCACTTT. Residues: CASEKRDRGNSPLHF.